A selection of T cell receptor beta chains follows, all from one sample in a study of regulatory T cells in long-lasting Graves disease. TCRdb independently ran MiXCR on the multiplex PCR reads; one entry per CDR3 protein. The sample lists roughly 400,000 distinct CDR3 sequences, under 25% occurring once. Sequenced material: peripheral blood mononuclear cells (PBMCs), taken when the disease was refractory, from a patient treated with antithyroid drugs. The origin of the receptors is a female donor with Graves disease. Each CDR3 is given with its conserved first and last residue. The D gene is left open where the match is weak. A row's size may be missing; if present it is once, few, many or a size class.

cdr3_aa cdr3_nt j_call d_call clone_size v_call
CATSRDPTGWNTEAFF TGTGCCACCAGCAGAGATCCGACAGGGTGGAACACTGAAGCTTTCTTT TRBJ1-1 TRBD1 many TRBV15
CASSFIAGAQETQYF TGTGCCAGCAGTTTCATAGCGGGAGCCCAAGAGACCCAGTACTTC TRBJ2-5 TRBD2 many TRBV27
CASSVGEQYF TGTGCCAGCAGTGTGGGAGAGCAGTACTTC TRBJ2-7 NA many TRBV2
CASSYGMNTEAFF TGTGCCAGCAGTTACGGTATGAACACTGAAGCTTTCTTT TRBJ1-1 NA many TRBV5-1
CASSATGDNEQFF TGTGCCAGCAGTGCCACAGGGGACAATGAGCAGTTCTTC TRBJ2-1 TRBD1 NA TRBV28
CASSSTGQYNSPLHF TGTGCCAGCAGTTCTACGGGACAGTATAATTCACCCCTCCACTTT TRBJ1-6 TRBD1 many TRBV28
CSATLDSYQPQHF TGCAGTGCTACTCTGGACAGCTATCAGCCCCAGCATTTT TRBJ1-5 NA few TRBV20-1
CASSFMDQSSYEQYF TGTGCCAGCAGTTTCATGGACCAAAGCTCCTACGAGCAGTACTTC TRBJ2-7 NA once TRBV5-4
CASSVTGAASRELFF TGTGCCAGCAGTGTTACAGGGGCTGCTTCGAGAGAGCTGTTTTTT TRBJ2-2 TRBD1 NA TRBV28
CASSYSGGGYTF TGTGCCAGCAGTTATTCGGGGGGCGGCTACACCTTC TRBJ1-2 NA few TRBV6-9
CASSGGQARELFF TGTGCCAGCAGTGGGGGACAGGCGCGGGAGCTGTTTTTT TRBJ2-2 TRBD1 NA TRBV25-1
CASSLAAGGLVEQYF TGTGCCAGCAGCTTAGCGGCAGGGGGCTTGGTCGAGCAGTACTTC TRBJ2-7 TRBD1 once TRBV7-2
CASSLLAPPAQPQHF TGTGCCAGCAGTTTATTGGCACCGCCGGCTCAGCCCCAGCATTTT TRBJ1-5 NA many TRBV12-3/TRBV12-4
CASSVARGSGEKLFF TGTGCCAGCAGCGTAGCACGCGGGTCAGGTGAAAAACTGTTTTTT TRBJ1-4 NA few TRBV9
CASSQGVRFSYEQYF TGTGCCAGCAGCCAAGGGGTACGGTTCTCCTACGAGCAGTACTTC TRBJ2-7 NA many TRBV14
CASSSTGLAGVRDTQYF TGTGCCAGCAGCTCCACCGGACTAGCGGGAGTTAGAGATACGCAGTATTTT TRBJ2-3 TRBD2 NA TRBV28
CASSDLLGTKQTGELFF TGTGCCAGCAGTGATTTGTTAGGGACTAAACAAACCGGGGAGCTGTTTTTT TRBJ2-2 TRBD2 many TRBV2
CASSLDNTEAFF TGTGCCAGCAGCCTGGATAACACTGAAGCTTTCTTT TRBJ1-1 NA many TRBV7-9
CASSAFPAGPNTGELFF TGTGCCAGCAGCGCCTTCCCGGCGGGACCTAACACCGGGGAGCTGTTTTTT TRBJ2-2 NA NA TRBV9
CASSRFFGGTDTQYF TGCGCCAGCAGCCGGTTCTTTGGCGGCACAGATACGCAGTATTTT TRBJ2-3 NA NA TRBV4-1
CASSFGALVAVNTEAFF TGTGCCAGCAGTTTCGGGGCTCTGGTAGCCGTGAACACTGAAGCTTTCTTT TRBJ1-1 NA many TRBV28
CASSPSSASGELFF TGTGCCAGCAGCCCCTCTAGCGCTAGCGGGGAGCTGTTTTTT TRBJ2-2 NA few TRBV13
CAIGRTGGTGELFF TGTGCCATAGGGAGGACAGGGGGCACCGGGGAGCTGTTTTTT TRBJ2-2 TRBD1 many TRBV6-2/TRBV6-3
CATSSLGLADFPTDTQYF TGTGCCACCAGCAGTTTGGGACTAGCGGACTTCCCGACAGATACGCAGTATTTT TRBJ2-3 TRBD2 NA TRBV15
CASSIDRADEQYF TGCGCCAGCAGCATAGACAGGGCGGACGAGCAGTACTTC TRBJ2-7 TRBD1 many TRBV5-1
CATSGTLNSYEQYF TGTGCCACCTCCGGGACGCTGAACTCCTACGAGCAGTACTTC TRBJ2-7 NA NA TRBV3-1